The rows below give T cell receptor beta chains drawn from one sample of a study of blood T cells in healthy people across ages. One entry per CDR3 protein results from TCRdb running MiXCR on the 5' RACE reads. The sample has roughly 800,000 distinct CDR3 sequences; 58% are singletons. Material for sequencing was blood. The source of these receptors is a man aged 30 to 45 in good health. CDR3s include the opening cysteine and the closing phenylalanine or tryptophan. A D gene is named only where the DNA matches it firmly.

j_call v_call d_call cdr3_aa
TRBJ2-7 TRBV10-3 TRBD2 CAISAGLDRYEQYF
TRBJ2-7 TRBV6-6 TRBD1 CASSMGQPYEQYF
TRBJ2-6 TRBV7-2 - CASSKQGPGANVLTF
TRBJ2-3 TRBV29-1 - CSVGQISTDTQYF
TRBJ2-1 TRBV7-8 - CASSQTMSKAGEQFF
TRBJ1-5 TRBV28 TRBD1 CASSPRRTGDQPQHF
TRBJ2-1 TRBV5-1 - CASSLESPDNEQFF
TRBJ2-3 TRBV7-9 TRBD2 CASRSSGRMTDTQYF
TRBJ2-5 TRBV28 - CASSGVAETQYF
TRBJ2-6 TRBV6-2/TRBV6-3 - CASQSGANVLTF
TRBJ1-1 TRBV7-2 - CASSLAEGWTEAFF
TRBJ1-6 TRBV27 - CASSPPWVGGHSPLHF
TRBJ2-1 TRBV20-1 TRBD1 CSARDTRTGMVETQFF
TRBJ2-5 TRBV28 TRBD1 CASSLPGQGKQETQYF
TRBJ2-3 TRBV10-3 - CAISESGGGRGSDTLYF
TRBJ2-3 TRBV11-2 - CASSLRPYTDTQYF
TRBJ2-7 TRBV3-1 - CASSQTDREGEQYF
TRBJ1-2 TRBV20-1 TRBD1 CSARERQGSPYGYTF
TRBJ2-7 TRBV7-9 - CASTPGKASYEQYF
TRBJ1-1 TRBV20-1 - CSAGIRPGKNTEAFF
TRBJ2-1 TRBV20-1 TRBD2 CSAFTGSGSWDEQFF
TRBJ2-3 TRBV29-1 - CSVALTDYTQYF
TRBJ1-2 TRBV20-1 - CSAIRSDILNYGYTF
TRBJ2-5 TRBV29-1 - CSHGQFAETQYF
TRBJ2-3 TRBV18 TRBD1 CASSPRPQGAGDTQYF
TRBJ1-4 TRBV20-1 TRBD1 CSATGGVEKLFF
TRBJ2-5 TRBV28 - CASIPRGIQETQYF
TRBJ1-2 TRBV3-1 - CASSPGIHGYTF
TRBJ2-1 TRBV29-1 - CSVERSGLYEQFF
TRBJ2-1 TRBV7-2 TRBD1 CASSVRQGAYNEQFF
TRBJ1-2 TRBV29-1 TRBD1 CSVTKPGQGRNYGYTF
TRBJ1-2 TRBV20-1 - CRAVGPEINNYGYTF
- TRBV28 - CASRGDMLVGNEQYF
TRBJ2-1 TRBV7-9 TRBD2 CASSPVSGGAHEQFF
TRBJ2-7 TRBV12-3/TRBV12-4 - CASSPGRLEQYF
TRBJ2-1 TRBV20-1 TRBD2 CSARPKPGLAENAYNEQFF
TRBJ2-1 TRBV5-1 TRBD2 CASSLGLGTSTNEQFF
TRBJ2-3 TRBV7-9 - CASRSGQAGDTQYF
TRBJ2-7 TRBV29-1 - CSVKLAYEQYF
TRBJ2-7 TRBV29-1 TRBD1 CSVATTGTGDEQYF
TRBJ1-5 TRBV3-1 - CASSQGASNQPQHF
TRBJ2-3 TRBV7-2 - CASSPTGGFAQYF
TRBJ2-1 TRBV3-1 - CASRKRTNNEQFF
TRBJ2-7 TRBV4-3 - CASSQDSQGYEQYF
TRBJ2-5 TRBV4-1 - CASSPLGGRHKETQYF
TRBJ1-6 TRBV5-1 - CASRTDSSYNSPLHF
- TRBV12-3/TRBV12-4 - CASALHGELQETQFF
TRBJ1-1 TRBV4-2 - CASSQEGMNTEAFF
TRBJ2-7 TRBV30 TRBD1 CALEGQGVYEQYF
TRBJ2-5 TRBV2 - CASSEGARAEETQYF
TRBJ2-1 TRBV7-9 - CASRSGRLDEQFF
TRBJ1-2 TRBV7-2 - CASSPYFAQGTFYGYTF
TRBJ2-1 TRBV7-2 - CASSLSPFRNEQFF
TRBJ1-5 TRBV10-3 - CAISEGRNQPQHF
TRBJ2-1 TRBV6-5 - CASSRREDKYNEQFF
TRBJ2-3 TRBV5-1 - CASREGTDTQYF
TRBJ2-1 TRBV7-8 - CASSRPEGPSYNEQFF
TRBJ2-5 TRBV20-1 - CSALRDVEETQYF
TRBJ1-6 TRBV10-3 - CAISEGPDSPLHF